This passage covers 28 T cell receptor beta chains from one sample sequenced in a study of OX40 agonist ivuxolimab in advanced cancers. Data came from immunoSEQ multiplex PCR; TCRdb stores just in-frame clones and leaves some out. The profile shows 25,000 to 30,000 clones, approximately 84% of them singletons. The input for sequencing was CD4+ or CD8+ T cells sorted from blood, taken in a trial of the OX40 agonist ivuxolimab. The receptor set was obtained from an adult with an advanced solid tumor such as melanoma, head and neck, liver or kidney cancer.

The chain combines TRBV28 with TRBJ1-4; no firm D call. Germline loops: CDR1 MDHEN, CDR2 SYDVKM. The CDR3 is 14 amino acids. Deletions cut 5 bases from V and 1 base from J, with 8 bases between. CDR3 nucleotides: TGTGCCAGCAGTACAACCCGAACTAATGAAAAACTGTTTTTT. Protein: CASSTTRTNEKLFF.

The CDR3 sequence: CASNDRVNGELFF. In DNA, the CDR3 is TGTGCCAGCAATGACAGGGTGAACGGGGAGCTGTTTTTT. J is TRBJ2-2 and V is TRBV13; 7 positions match TRBD1. V lost 7 bases, J lost 7 bases, and 6 bases stayed unmatched. This CDR3 is 13 amino acids long. CDR1 is PRHDT and CDR2 is FYEKMQ in the germline V gene (reference sequence).

The genes are TRBV5-1 and TRBJ1-3, with a possible D match to TRBD1 (6 bases). Germline V lookup: CDR1 SGHRS, CDR2 YFSETQ. The length of the CDR3 is 14 residues. V was shortened by 4 bases and J by 1 base, with 9 bases between the two germline ends. CDR3 sequence: CASSEGDSGNTIYF. For the CDR3, the DNA is TGCGCCAGCAGCGAGGGGGATTCTGGAAACACCATATATTTT. The full variable domain, completed using reference TRBV5-1 and TRBJ1-3, is KAGVTQTPRYLIKTRGQQVTLSCSPISGHRSVSWYQQTPGQGLQFLFEYFSETQRNKGNFPGRFSGRQFSNSRSEMNVSTLELGDSALYLCASSEGDSGNTIYFGEGSWLTVV.

The rearrangement uses TRBV2 and TRBJ2-1; TRBD1 might be the D (5 bases). Germline values: CDR1 SNHLY, CDR2 FYNNEI. The CDR3 is 14 residues long. V lost 7 bases and J 4 bases, leaving 14 bases between the germline ends. CDR3 region: CASMGPSDYNEQFF. The DNA of the CDR3 is TGTGCCAGCATGGGGCCCTCAGATTACAATGAGCAGTTCTTC.

This chain connects TRBV13 to TRBJ1-2; D unresolved. Germline-derived CDR1 and CDR2 are PRHDT and FYEKMQ (reference sequence). Trimming took off 0 bases at V and 3 bases at J, with 5 bases between the two ends. CDR3 length equals 13 residues. The CDR3 DNA reads as TGTGCCAGCAGCTTAGGGGGGTACTATGGCTACACCTTC. Protein sequence: CASSLGGYYGYTF.

The chain joins TRBV28 to TRBJ2-7; D possibly corresponds to TRBD1 (6 bases). The V and J ends lost 3 bases and 7 bases respectively, with 19 bases between them. From germline, CDR1 is MDHEN and CDR2 SYDVKM. This CDR3 has 15 residues. The CDR3 DNA is TGTGCCAGCAGTTTCATCGGGACAATACGTGGGGAGCAGTACTTC. It encodes CASSFIGTIRGEQYF.

This clone was counted between two and nine times. The rearrangement links TRBV27 to TRBJ2-7; 8 bases fit TRBD1. J was trimmed by 3 bases and V by 7 bases; bases with no gene match: 11. CDR1 MNHEY and CDR2 SMNVEV come from the germline V gene (reference sequence). The CDR3 has 15 residues. CDR3 region: CASIHPGTGNYEQYF. Written as DNA, the CDR3 is TGTGCCAGCATCCACCCCGGGACAGGAAACTACGAGCAGTACTTC.

The sample holds one count of this clone. The chain joins TRBV19 to TRBJ2-2; possibly TRBD2 for D (6 bases). Trimming left V 5 bases short and J 4 bases short, with 20 bases between. Germline CDR1 reads LNHDA; CDR2 reads SQIVND (reference sequence). This CDR3 region has 17 residues. DNA of the CDR3: TGTGCCAGTAGTGTTGGTAGCGGAGGGCTTAGCACCGGGGAGCTGTTTTTT. Translating it yields CASSVGSGGLSTGELFF.

The chain recombines TRBV5-1 with TRBJ1-1, with a tentative D call TRBD1 (6 bases). Germline CDR1 and CDR2: SGHRS and YFSETQ. The CDR3 is 13 residues long. Trimming cost V 4 bases and J 3 bases, with 10 bases left between them. The CDR3: CASSVEGDTEAFF. The CDR3 DNA follows: TGCGCCAGCAGCGTCGAGGGGGACACTGAAGCTTTCTTT.

The V and J genes are TRBV25-1 and TRBJ1-1; tentative D call: TRBD1 (5 bases). The CDR3 is made up of 10 amino acids. Trimming removed 8 bases from V and 8 bases from J, with 9 bases in between. The V gene's germline CDR1 is MGHDK and CDR2 SYGVNS. The CDR3: CASGGVEAFF. In DNA, the CDR3 is TGTGCCAGCGGGGGAGTAGAAGCTTTCTTT.

The rearrangement uses TRBV19 and TRBJ1-5, with 7 bases aligning to TRBD1. CDR3 length: 15 amino acids. Germline-derived CDR1 and CDR2 are LNHDA and SQIVND (reference sequence). The CDR3 here is CATLPYRGSNQPQHF. Here the CDR3 DNA reads TGTGCTACACTTCCATACAGGGGTAGCAATCAGCCCCAGCATTTT.

This clone occurred once. J is TRBJ2-1 and V is TRBV18, with D perhaps TRBD2 (6 bases). This CDR3 is 16 amino acids long. Germline V gene data show CDR1 as KGHSH and CDR2 as LQKENI. V dropped 3 bases and J dropped 2 bases, with 14 bases sitting between them. Written as DNA, the CDR3 is TGTGCCAGCTCACCCCCGTACGGGAGCACCTACAATGAGCAGTTCTTC. The encoded protein is CASSPPYGSTYNEQFF.

The genes are TRBV9 and TRBJ2-2, with 12 bases identical to TRBD2. This CDR3 is 16 amino acids long. CDR1 and CDR2 from the germline V gene are SGDLS and YYNGEE. V was pared by 3 bases and J by 6 bases, with 6 bases of the junction left unmatched. CDR3 nucleotides: TGTGCCAGCAGCGCCCCCCTAGCGGGAGGGCCCGGGGAGCTGTTTTTT. Translated: CASSAPLAGGPGELFF.

Note on this clone: Relative to the germline gene, one junction end is altered; a read error may explain this. The chain's CDR3 is CASSLSQGEEAQYF. CDR3 nucleotides: TGTGCCAGCAGCTTATCGCAGGGGGAAGAGGCCCAGTACTTC. V usage is TRBV7-9 and J usage is TRBJ2-5, with TRBD1 identical over 7 bases. This CDR3 spans 14 amino acids. Germline CDR1 reads SEHNR; CDR2 reads FQNEAQ (reference sequence).

The chain is built from TRBV6-5 and TRBJ2-7; D gene unclear. The ends were cut back, 4 bases at V and 7 bases at J, with 20 bases in the middle. Germline lookup yields CDR1 MNHEY and CDR2 SVGAGI. This CDR3 region has 15 residues. Here the CDR3 DNA reads TGTGCCAGCAGTTCAGGACGGACGGTCGAAAAGGAGCAGTACTTC. This sequence encodes CASSSGRTVEKEQYF.

This clone appeared once. The rearrangement uses TRBV5-1 and TRBJ2-2; 13 bases agree with TRBD2. V was pared by 3 bases and J by 10 bases, with 3 bases of the junction left unmatched. The CDR3 totals 14 residues. The germline V gene encodes CDR1 SGHRS and CDR2 YFSETQ. The CDR3 nucleotides are TGCGCCAGCAGCTCCGGGACTAGCGGGGAGGAGCTGTTTTTT. Protein product: CASSSGTSGEELFF.

The chain is built from TRBV27 and TRBJ2-3, with D tentatively TRBD1 (6 bases). Germline values: CDR1 MNHEY, CDR2 SMNVEV (reference sequence). V lost 5 bases and J lost 6, with 18 bases in between. The CDR3 extends over 15 amino acids. The CDR3 nucleotides are TGTGCCAGCAGTCCACAGACAGGCCCCGGGGATACGCAGTATTTT. This gives the protein CASSPQTGPGDTQYF.

DNA of the CDR3: TGCGCCAGCAGCCAAGATGTAGTGGGCGGGATCTCTACGCAGTATTTT. Its translation is CASSQDVVGGISTQYF. The chain employs TRBV4-1 and TRBJ2-3, with D maybe TRBD2 (6 bases). The CDR3 extends over 16 amino acids. Germline V lookup: CDR1 MGHRA, CDR2 YSYEKL. Trimming shortened V by 0 bases and J by 8 bases, and 18 bases separated the two germline ends.

This chain joins TRBV29-1 and TRBJ1-2; D unclear. The germline gives CDR1 SQVTM, CDR2 ANQGSEA. The CDR3 contains 11 residues. V was clipped by 7 bases and J by 8 bases, with 14 bases between them. The CDR3 nucleotides read TGCAGCGGAAGGGTCCCTTGGGGCTACACCTTC. Its translation: CSGRVPWGYTF.

This clone appeared a few times. The V call is TRBV7-9, the J call TRBJ2-6; a possible D gene is TRBD1 (5 bases). The CDR3 is 15 amino acids. The V end lost 5 bases, the J end lost 3 bases, and 11 bases lay between the germline ends. The germline V gene encodes CDR1 SEHNR and CDR2 FQNEAQ (reference sequence). CDR3 coding DNA: TGTGCCAGCAGCACACAGGCTGGTGGGGCCAACGTCCTGACTTTC. It codes for CASSTQAGGANVLTF.

The gene calls are TRBV4-3 and TRBJ2-1; D is ambiguous. Trimming removed 0 bases at V and 0 bases at J, with 9 bases between. Germline CDR1 reads LGHNA; CDR2 reads YSLEER. The CDR3 covers 16 residues. In DNA, the CDR3 is TGCGCCAGCAGCCAAGATTTAAGGAGCTCCTACAATGAGCAGTTCTTC. It specifies CASSQDLRSSYNEQFF.

This CDR3 is CASSLGYEQYF. In nucleotides, the CDR3 is TGTGCCAGTAGTTTGGGATACGAGCAGTACTTC. The rearrangement joins TRBV19 to TRBJ2-7; D remains ambiguous. This CDR3 has 11 residues. CDR1 and CDR2 (germline): LNHDA, SQIVND (reference sequence). V was trimmed by 5 bases and J by 4 bases, leaving 6 bases between them.

The gene calls are TRBV19 and TRBJ2-2, with a weak D call TRBD1 (5 bases). CDR1 is LNHDA, CDR2 SQIVND, per germline (reference sequence). The CDR3 consists of 16 residues. V lost 1 base and J lost 7, with 16 bases in between. This CDR3 is CASSIVQGYLGGELFF. The DNA for the CDR3 is TGTGCCAGTAGTATAGTCCAGGGATACCTCGGCGGGGAGCTGTTTTTT.

The chain is built from TRBV7-2 and TRBJ2-1, with a possible D match to TRBD1 (5 bases). The ends were cut back, 3 bases at V and 16 bases at J, with 22 bases in the middle. Germline assignment: CDR1 SGHTA and CDR2 FQGNSA. CDR3 length equals 14 residues. The CDR3 DNA follows: TGTGCCAGCAGCTTGGGTTCAGGACACGCCCTAGGCTTCTTC. Encoded protein: CASSLGSGHALGFF.

This clone was counted a single time. V gene TRBV4-3 combines with J gene TRBJ1-1; D call uncertain. The CDR3 spans 16 residues. V lost 1 base to trimming and J lost 0 bases, with 12 bases between them. The germline gives CDR1 LGHNA, CDR2 YSLEER. Here the CDR3 reads CASSQGLASMNTEAFF. CDR3 coding DNA: TGCGCCAGCAGCCAAGGTCTGGCCTCCATGAACACTGAAGCTTTCTTT.

The rearrangement uses TRBV5-6 and TRBJ2-3, with TRBD1 identical over 10 bases. Trimming removed 4 bases from V and 7 bases from J; junction bases left unmatched: 15. The CDR3 covers 17 residues. Germline V gives CDR1 SGHDT, CDR2 YYEEEE. CDR3 protein: CASSRATGTGDGNTQYF. The CDR3 DNA follows: TGTGCCAGCAGCCGAGCGACCGGGACAGGGGACGGGAATACGCAGTATTTT.

V is TRBV29-1 and J is TRBJ2-1; 10 positions agree with TRBD2. Per germline, CDR1 SQVTM and CDR2 ANQGSEA. V shed 3 bases and J 8 bases; nucleotides not matched to a gene: 13. This CDR3 spans 16 amino acids. The CDR3 sequence is CSVEGLAGEYTDEQFF. CDR3 sequence (DNA): TGCAGCGTTGAGGGGCTAGCGGGAGAATATACCGATGAGCAGTTCTTC.

This sequence joins TRBV7-2 and TRBJ2-1; perhaps TRBD2 as D (7 bases). V was pared by 7 bases and J by 0 bases, with 16 bases between. Germline CDR1 and CDR2: SGHTA and FQGNSA. This CDR3 spans 16 amino acids. The CDR3 DNA reads TGTGCCAGCACCCCACTGGGGGGGGCCTCCTACAATGAGCAGTTCTTC. Translation: CASTPLGGASYNEQFF.